Listed below are T cell receptor beta chains from one sample, sequenced in a study of vaccination effects on CD4 cells after COVID-19. The antigens for these receptors are not known. Measured with immunoSEQ multiplex PCR; TCRdb has only the in-frame clones, and not every one. The repertoire has tens of thousands of clones, roughly 81% of them found once; the top ten carry approximately 15%. Sequenced here: CD4+ T cells from PBMCs cultured without peptide, sampled after COVID-19 vaccination. The receptors originated from a human donor who received a COVID-19 vaccine. The conserved cysteine and the conserved F or W are not part of the CDR3 here.

>TRBJ2-5|TRBV4-2
ASSGGETQY
>TRBJ2-1|TRBV7-9
ASSLARGAGYNEQF
>TRBJ1-1|TRBV5-5
ASSGRQGGTEAF
>TRBJ1-2|TRBV19
ASSLTSGSGYGYT
>TRBJ2-7|TRBV5-1
ASSLAPTVTYEQY
>TRBJ1-2|TRBV19
ASSIVGQGNYGYT
>TRBJ2-1|TRBV19
ASIKTGAGYNEQF
>TRBJ1-2|TRBV14
ASSRDPWGYT
>TRBJ1-2|TRBV5-4
ASSPAGPRDSIYYGYT
>TRBJ2-3|TRBV19
ASSGAGGSNTQY
>TRBJ2-7|TRBV5-1
ASSTGGEQY
>TRBJ2-1|TRBV4-1
ASSQGGLSYNEQF
>TRBJ2-3|TRBV11-2
ASSLRGLAGGGLDTQY
>TRBJ1-5|TRBV7-6
ASSRVAGGGGQPQH
>TRBJ1-1|TRBV6-5
ASSWGRKGSEAF
>TRBJ2-5|TRBV30
AWSAGQGAKTQY
>TRBJ1-2|TRBV6-6
ASVKGDNYGYT
>TRBJ1-2|TRBV5-1
ASSPMTGGGYT
>TRBJ1-1|TRBV19
ASSTRFNTEAF
>TRBJ2-7|TRBV7-9
ASSGGQSSYEQY
>TRBJ1-1|TRBV19
ASMLGGGTEAF
>TRBJ2-2|TRBV7-9
ASRPGGVSTGELF
>TRBJ1-5|TRBV28
ASSATGTDYSNQPQH
>TRBJ2-7|TRBV6-5
ANSHRSSSYEQY
>TRBJ1-1|TRBV6-6
ASSYSTPQNTEAF
>TRBJ2-5|TRBV19
ASTNRGGETQY
>TRBJ2-3|TRBV19
ASSPGTAFTDTQY
>TRBJ2-5|TRBV5-1
ASSPRTVGETQY
>TRBJ1-2|TRBV5-6
ASSLGLQNGYT
>TRBJ2-5|TRBV4-2
ASSQEVRTAQETQY
>TRBJ1-1|TRBV12-5
ASGPGTGMNTEAF
>TRBJ2-7|TRBV3-1/TRBV3-2
ASSQLGKSEQY
>TRBJ2-7|TRBV28
ASSRQGSSYEQY
>TRBJ1-1|TRBV7-9
ASTSSGNTEAF
>TRBJ1-5|TRBV6-2/TRBV6-3
ASSSKGPQH
>TRBJ2-7|TRBV2
ATLKPGTGPYEQY
>TRBJ2-1|TRBV10-2
ASSEPGGAGSYNEQF
>TRBJ2-5|TRBV30
AWRPSGVLETQY
>TRBJ2-5|TRBV27
ASRYRDRQETQY
>TRBJ1-1|TRBV6-2/TRBV6-3
ASSLGTGAWEAF
>TRBJ2-1|TRBV2
ASHRTSGGNNEQF
>TRBJ1-5|TRBV7-2
ASSLSGYQPQH
>TRBJ2-5|TRBV20-1
SASKREETQY
>TRBJ1-5|TRBV19
ASSIDRGGDQPQH
>TRBJ2-2|TRBV18
ASSPGQGNTGELF
>TRBJ1-2|TRBV6-2/TRBV6-3
ASSQGNGGYT
>TRBJ2-5|TRBV5-1
ASSLAAVAGLDQY
>TRBJ2-2|TRBV28
ASSLRDILRGELF
>TRBJ1-2|TRBV30
ASGSPGWRDGYT
>TRBJ1-4|TRBV7-9
ASSENEKLF
>TRBJ2-1|TRBV21-1
ASSKEGGPPPETYNEQF
>TRBJ1-5|TRBV11-2
ASSPSGDRVNQPQH
>TRBJ2-6|TRBV5-1
ASSLAGSGANVLT
>TRBJ2-5|TRBV5-8
ASSATWETQY
>TRBJ1-3|TRBV18
ASSLQPGVSSGNTIY
>TRBJ2-7|TRBV28
ASSFTSGTYEQY